These 28 T cell receptor beta chains share one sample of origin, sequenced in a study of cytomegalovirus exposure and HLA in healthy donors. With 60 Vbeta and 13 Jbeta primers, the PCR was carried out. Libraries were prepared by immunoSEQ multiplex PCR; TCRdb keeps only in-frame clonotypes and omits some of them. The profile shows around 200,000 clones, 75% to 85% of them singletons. Sequencing was carried out using PBMCs. The source is a woman aged 60 to 75 in good health and CMV-seropositive.

This clone was recorded a few times. The CDR3 coding sequence is TGCGCCAGCAGCCAAGATCTCTTCACTCGAAACTATGGCTACACCTTC. Translation: CASSQDLFTRNYGYTF. V gene TRBV4-1 combines with J gene TRBJ1-2; D not certain. V lost 0 bases and J lost 2, with 13 bases in between. The germline V gene has CDR1 MGHRA and CDR2 YSYEKL. CDR3 length: 16 amino acids.

The rearrangement links TRBV6-4 to TRBJ2-1; 15 bases agree with TRBD2. Germline CDR1 is MRHNA and CDR2 is SNTAGT. With 6 bases clipped from V and 7 bases from J, the junction kept 4 bases outside the gene matches. This CDR3 comprises 15 residues. This CDR3 is CASSPGTSGRNEQFF. The DNA of the CDR3 is TGTGCCAGCAGCCCCGGGACTAGCGGGAGGAATGAGCAGTTCTTC.

The chain links TRBV10-1 to TRBJ2-1, with D perhaps matching TRBD1 (6 bases). V shed 1 base and J shed 4 bases, with 11 bases lying between them. CDR1 is WNHNN, CDR2 SYGVQD, per germline (reference sequence). The length of the CDR3 is 15 residues. The CDR3 DNA reads as TGCGCCAGCAGTGAGTTCGCAGGGGAGTACAATGAGCAGTTCTTC. This encodes CASSEFAGEYNEQFF.

The genes are TRBV6-1 and TRBJ2-7, with D perhaps matching TRBD1 (6 bases). CDR1 is MNHNS and CDR2 is SASEGT in the germline V gene. V was cut by 1 base and J by 2 bases, with 12 bases left in between. The CDR3 consists of 15 residues. The CDR3 DNA reads TGTGCCAGCAGTGAAGTGGGATCAGGGGCCTACGAGCAGTACTTC. Translated: CASSEVGSGAYEQYF.

This chain uses TRBV29-1 with TRBJ1-2; 8 bases are shared with TRBD1. The CDR3 extends over 13 amino acids. From germline, CDR1 is SQVTM and CDR2 ANQGSEA. With V trimmed by 5 bases and J by 3 bases, 5 bases remained unmatched. The CDR3 DNA follows: TGCAGCGTTAGACAGGGGCTCGACTATGGCTACACCTTC. The encoded protein is CSVRQGLDYGYTF.

Written as DNA, the CDR3 is TGTGCCAGTAGTTCCCTAAGCACTAACTATGGCTACACCTTC. Translation gives CASSSLSTNYGYTF. The V gene is TRBV19, the J gene TRBJ1-2; unclear D gene. The V end was cut by 5 bases, the J end by 0 bases, with 10 bases between. The V gene's germline CDR1 is LNHDA and CDR2 SQIVND (reference sequence). This CDR3 has 14 residues.

V usage is TRBV9 and J usage is TRBJ2-2; TRBD1 aligns across 10 bases. The germline CDR1 and CDR2 sequences are SGDLS and YYNGEE. Trimming cost V 1 base and J 2 bases; bases outside gene matches: 5. The CDR3 is made up of 17 amino acids. This CDR3 is CASSVRRDRGNTGELFF. As DNA, the CDR3 is TGTGCCAGCAGCGTACGCCGGGACAGGGGAAACACCGGGGAGCTGTTTTTT.

The chain is built from TRBV5-4 and TRBJ2-6; 7 bases fit TRBD1. Trimming at V came to 0 bases and at J to 9 bases, leaving 9 bases not matched to a gene. The CDR3 spans 16 residues. In germline, CDR1 is SGHNT, CDR2 YYREEE (reference sequence). CDR3 sequence (DNA): TGTGCCAGCAGCTTGGTATACCGGACAGGCATCAACGTCCTGACTTTC. Its protein product is CASSLVYRTGINVLTF.

This clone was seen a few times. V and J are TRBV7-3 and TRBJ2-7, with 7 bases aligning to TRBD2. Losses at the gene ends were 5 bases for V and 4 bases for J; bases not matched to a gene: 5. CDR3 length: 13 amino acids. Germline V gene sequence: CDR1 SGHTA, CDR2 FQGTGA. The chain's CDR3 is CASSRGGGYEQYF. CDR3 nucleotide sequence: TGTGCCAGCAGCCGTGGGGGGGGGTACGAGCAGTACTTC.

CDR3 loop: CASSRTGGQDGNTIYF. The DNA of the CDR3 is TGTGCCAGCAGTCGCACCGGGGGGCAGGACGGAAACACCATATATTTT. The chain combines TRBV28 with TRBJ1-3, with D maybe TRBD1 (6 bases). The germline gives CDR1 MDHEN, CDR2 SYDVKM. V gave up 5 bases and J gave up 4 bases, with 18 bases separating them. CDR3 length equals 16 residues.

This chain joins TRBV30 and TRBJ1-1; possibly TRBD1 for D (5 bases). Germline V CDR1 and CDR2: GTSNPN, SVGIG (reference sequence). The V end lost 4 bases, the J end lost 3 bases, and 21 bases lay between the germline ends. There are 16 residues in the CDR3. The CDR3 reads CAWTVRGNRLDTEAFF. The CDR3 bases are TGTGCCTGGACCGTACGGGGGAACCGGTTGGACACTGAAGCTTTCTTT.

This rearrangement joins TRBV7-2 to TRBJ1-3, with D unresolved. V was trimmed by 5 bases and J by 0 bases, leaving 5 bases between them. CDR1 SGHTA and CDR2 FQGNSA come from the germline V gene. The CDR3 is made up of 13 amino acids. The DNA for the CDR3 is TGTGCCAGCAGCCTCGGCTCTGGAAACACCATATATTTT. It yields the protein CASSLGSGNTIYF.

The rearrangement uses TRBV19 and TRBJ1-2; weak D call: TRBD1 (6 bases). V was shortened by 6 bases and J by 4 bases, with 12 bases between the two germline ends. The CDR3 contains 13 residues. Germline values: CDR1 LNHDA, CDR2 SQIVND (reference sequence). The CDR3 nucleotides are TGTGCCAGTAGCCCGGACAGCCTCTATGGCTACACCTTC. Its protein product is CASSPDSLYGYTF. Full variable domain (missing parts from reference TRBV19 and TRBJ1-2): DGGITQSPKYLFRKEGQNVTLSCEQNLNHDAMYWYRQDPGQGLRLIYYSQIVNDFQKGDIAEGYSVSREKKESFPLTVTSAQKNPTAFYLCASSPDSLYGYTFGSGTRLTVV.

This clone has just one count. The rearrangement joins TRBV5-1 to TRBJ1-5; D not resolved. Germline CDR1 and CDR2: SGHRS and YFSETQ. The V and J ends lost 8 bases and 2 bases respectively, with 14 bases between them. The length of the CDR3 is 14 residues. The CDR3 sequence is CASAPQVGNQPQHF. As DNA, the CDR3 is TGCGCCAGTGCACCCCAGGTCGGCAATCAGCCCCAGCATTTT.

This sequence joins TRBV6-4 and TRBJ2-3; maybe TRBD2 (7 bases). V dropped 4 bases and J dropped 4 bases, with 15 bases sitting between them. This CDR3 spans 15 amino acids. CDR1 MRHNA and CDR2 SNTAGT come from the germline V gene. CDR3 sequence reads: CASSVLGGRPDTQYF. The CDR3 DNA sequence: TGTGCCAGCAGTGTACTCGGGGGGCGCCCAGATACGCAGTATTTT.

The rearrangement joins TRBV18 to TRBJ1-2, with 9 bases matching TRBD1. The CDR3 contains 15 residues. The V and J ends lost 1 base and 2 bases, in that order; junction bases with no gene match: 2. Germline-derived CDR1 and CDR2 are KGHSH and LQKENI. In DNA form, the CDR3 reads TGTGCCAGCTCACCACGGGGGACAGGGAACTATGGCTACACCTTC. The encoded protein is CASSPRGTGNYGYTF.

V gene TRBV28 combines with J gene TRBJ1-1; 11 nucleotides agree with TRBD1. The junction had 6 bases not matched to a gene; V was cut back by 4 bases and J by 5 bases. The germline V gene has CDR1 MDHEN and CDR2 SYDVKM. There are 15 residues in the CDR3. CDR3 amino acids: CASSSGQGARTEAFF. In nucleotides, the CDR3 is TGTGCCAGCAGTTCAGGACAGGGGGCGAGGACTGAAGCTTTCTTT. The whole variable domain, remainder taken from reference TRBV28 and TRBJ1-1, is DVKVTQSSRYLVKRTGEKVFLECVQDMDHENMFWYRQDPGLGLRLIYFSYDVKMKEKGDIPEGYSVSREKKERFSLILESASTNQTSMYLCASSSGQGARTEAFFGQGTRLTVV.

The rearrangement links TRBV30 to TRBJ2-1, with 10 bases identical to TRBD2. Germline V gene lookup returns CDR1 GTSNPN and CDR2 SVGIG (reference sequence). J gave up 3 bases and V 5 bases, and 7 bases lay outside the gene matches. CDR3 length: 15 amino acids. The CDR3 nucleotides read TGTGCCTGGGGGGGAGTAGCGGGAGGCTACAATGAGCAGTTCTTC. It translates to CAWGGVAGGYNEQFF. Based on the CDR3 plus reference TRBV30 and TRBJ2-1, the full variable domain is SQTIHQWPATLVQPVGSPLSLECTVEGTSNPNLYWYRQAAGRGLQLLFYSVGIGQISSEVPQNLSASRPQDRQFILSSKKLLLSDSGFYLCAWGGVAGGYNEQFFGPGTRLTVL.

This clone came up once. The genes are TRBV6-1 and TRBJ2-7; TRBD1 matches at 9 bases. The trim removed 4 bases at V and 0 bases at J, leaving 4 bases unmatched. Germline V gene sequence: CDR1 MNHNS, CDR2 SASEGT. The CDR3 is made up of 15 amino acids. In DNA, the CDR3 is TGTGCCAGCAGTGGGTTACAGGGGGCCTCCTACGAGCAGTACTTC. This translates into CASSGLQGASYEQYF.

The chain couples TRBV18 to TRBJ1-1; TRBD1 is a possible D gene (5 bases). CDR1 and CDR2 from the germline V gene are KGHSH and LQKENI. The CDR3 length is 15 residues. V was trimmed by 3 bases and J by 0 bases, leaving 11 bases between them. Here the CDR3 reads CASSPADRMNTEAFF. The CDR3 region has the DNA TGTGCCAGCTCACCCGCTGACAGAATGAACACTGAAGCTTTCTTT. Using reference TRBV18 and TRBJ1-1 for the parts outside the CDR3, the full variable domain is NAGVMQNPRHLVRRRGQEARLRCSPMKGHSHVYWYRQLPEEGLKFMVYLQKENIIDESGMPKERFSAEFPKEGPSILRIQQVVRGDSAAYFCASSPADRMNTEAFFGQGTRLTVV.

The count of this clone is one. The CDR3 protein is CAIRGQGNTEAFF. In DNA form, the CDR3 reads TGTGCCATCAGGGGACAGGGGAACACTGAAGCTTTCTTT. The V gene is TRBV10-3, the J gene TRBJ1-1, with TRBD1 identical over 9 bases. The CDR3 covers 13 residues. CDR1 and CDR2 (germline): ENHRY, SYGVKD. J gave up 1 base and V 6 bases, and 0 bases lay outside the gene matches.

This clone has just a few counts. The CDR3 region is CASSLSGRSYNEQFF. In DNA, the CDR3 is TGTGCCAGCAGCCTGTCTGGGCGATCCTACAATGAGCAGTTCTTC. The chain links TRBV5-6 to TRBJ2-1, with D hard to call. V was pared by 4 bases and J by 1 base, with 12 bases between. CDR3 length: 15 amino acids. Germline loops: CDR1 SGHDT, CDR2 YYEEEE. Complete variable domain (other parts from reference TRBV5-6 and TRBJ2-1): DAGVTQSPTHLIKTRGQQVTLRCSPKSGHDTVSWYQQALGQGPQFIFQYYEEEERQRGNFPDRFSGHQFPNYSSELNVNALLLGDSALYLCASSLSGRSYNEQFFGPGTRLTVL.

The CDR3 coding sequence is TGTGCCAGCCGCTTTGGGCAGCTTCGAGAGACCCAGTACTTC. The encoded protein is CASRFGQLRETQYF. V and J are TRBV28 and TRBJ2-5; D remains ambiguous. The CDR3 consists of 14 residues. The germline V and J ends were trimmed by 8 bases and 4 bases, with 17 bases remaining between them. Germline CDR1 and CDR2: MDHEN and SYDVKM.

The gene calls are TRBV2 and TRBJ1-2, with TRBD1 as a possible D gene (6 bases). CDR3 length: 14 amino acids. V lost 6 bases and J lost 5, with 16 bases in between. Germline assignment: CDR1 SNHLY and CDR2 FYNNEI. The CDR3 loop is CASRERDTVYGYTF. CDR3 nucleotides: TGTGCCAGCAGGGAACGGGACACAGTATATGGCTACACCTTC.

V is TRBV9 and J is TRBJ1-4; 7 bases are shared with TRBD1. Germline V gene data show CDR1 as SGDLS and CDR2 as YYNGEE. The CDR3 extends over 15 amino acids. V trimming: 4 bases; J trimming: 6 bases; junction bases outside the gene matches: 9. The chain's CDR3 is CASSLRSGGHEKLFF. The CDR3, as DNA: TGTGCCAGCAGCCTGCGATCAGGGGGGCATGAAAAACTGTTTTTT.

This clone came up a few times. The chain carries TRBV28 and TRBJ2-1, with D maybe TRBD2 (6 bases). The CDR3 is 12 amino acids. Trimming pared 10 bases from V and 4 bases from J, leaving 11 bases between. Germline V gene sequence: CDR1 MDHEN, CDR2 SYDVKM. CDR3: CATGTPYNEQFF. The CDR3 DNA follows: TGTGCCACCGGGACTCCTTACAATGAGCAGTTCTTC.

The V gene is TRBV6-5, the J gene TRBJ2-5, with D maybe TRBD1 (5 bases). The CDR3 length is 13 residues. The germline V and J ends were trimmed by 4 bases and 5 bases, with 11 bases remaining between them. CDR1 is MNHEY and CDR2 is SVGAGI in the germline V gene. The CDR3 is CASSSSKGETQYF. In DNA form, the CDR3 reads TGTGCCAGCAGTTCTTCTAAGGGGGAGACCCAGTACTTC.

V is TRBV6-5 and J is TRBJ1-1, with D hard to call. The V end was cut by 5 bases, the J end by 6 bases, with 16 bases between. This CDR3 spans 14 amino acids. Germline CDR1 reads MNHEY; CDR2 reads SVGAGI. CDR3 region: CASSATGRDSEAFF. As DNA, the CDR3 is TGTGCCAGCAGTGCCACGGGTCGCGATTCTGAAGCTTTCTTT.